Listed here are 24 T cell receptor beta chains from one sample, sequenced in a study of HIV-infected children after antiretroviral therapy interruption (dated by TCRdb to between 2018 and 2021). The sample's treatment or condition, from its label and the paper: PENTA 11 planned treatment interruption arm or continuous ART arm. Libraries came from 3' RACE. Data came from an Illumina MiSeq. To correct PCR amplification bias, TCR libraries were generated from RNA with a 3' RACE protocol that used unique molecular identifiers. TCRdb reprocessed the public reads (quality trimming at Q25 with fastp, clone calling with MiXCR) and kept in-frame beta chains. CDR3 protein sequences are deduplicated, and each keeps its most common genes and DNA. For this sample there are roughly 15,000 distinct CDR3 sequences; around 3.4% appear just once. The ten biggest clones cover approximately 34% of the sample. The material sequenced was CD45RO+ CD8+ T cells from PBMCs, pooled from several time points, taken from a donor given antiretroviral therapy, either interrupted or continuous. The cell subset or site label for this specimen denotes: memory CD8+ CD45RO+ CD45RA- T cells. These receptors were taken from a pool of human donors with HIV.

This clonotype was detected many times. The V gene is TRBV5-1, the J gene TRBJ2-5; possibly TRBD2 for D (5 bases). This CDR3 contains 16 residues. V gave up 0 bases and J gave up 0 bases, with 12 bases separating them. Germline CDR1 and CDR2: SGHRS and YFSETQ. CDR3 sequence: CASSLEEVEYQETQYF. Written as DNA, the CDR3 is TGCGCCAGCAGCTTGGAGGAGGTAGAGTACCAAGAGACCCAGTACTTC.

This clonotype was picked up many times. The chain couples TRBV30 to TRBJ2-1; D unresolved. The V and J ends lost 1 base and 0 bases respectively, with 13 bases between them. The length of the CDR3 is 16 residues. In germline, CDR1 is GTSNPN, CDR2 SVGIG (reference sequence). CDR3 DNA: TGTGCCTGGAGTGGTTACGCTCCCAGCTCCTACAATGAGCAGTTCTTC. Amino acids: CAWSGYAPSSYNEQFF.

This clonotype was observed at least ten times. J is TRBJ2-7 and V is TRBV10-2, with D possibly being TRBD2 (6 bases). Per the germline V gene, CDR1 is WSHSY and CDR2 is SAAADI. The CDR3 runs 13 residues. Deletions cut 8 bases from V and 6 bases from J, with 17 bases between. The CDR3 loop reads CASHWKLGGEQYF. The CDR3 DNA reads TGCGCCAGCCATTGGAAGTTGGGGGGCGAGCAGTACTTC.

This clonotype was recorded at least ten times. V gene TRBV5-1 combines with J gene TRBJ1-2; possibly TRBD1 for D (6 bases). Germline CDR1 SGHRS, CDR2 YFSETQ. There are 14 residues in the CDR3. V dropped 3 bases and J dropped 7 bases, with 16 bases sitting between them. The CDR3 DNA reads TGCGCCAGCAGCTCGCGCCGGGACATGAGTGGCTACACCTTC. It specifies CASSSRRDMSGYTF.

This clonotype was detected many times. This chain joins TRBV12-5 and TRBJ2-6; D unresolved. The CDR3 sequence is 15 residues long. Germline V gene lookup returns CDR1 LGHNT and CDR2 FRNRAP. V gave up 2 bases and J gave up 1 base, with 6 bases separating them. CDR3 nucleotide sequence: TGTGCTAGTGGTTTGTATTTTTCTGGGGCCAACGTCCTGACTTTC. This encodes CASGLYFSGANVLTF.

The chain combines TRBV5-1 with TRBJ2-5; D uncertain. Germline CDR1 reads SGHRS; CDR2 reads YFSETQ. This CDR3 is 15 amino acids long. Trimming stripped 0 bases from V and 5 bases from J, with 14 bases between. The DNA of the CDR3 is TGCGCCAGCAGCTTGGACCGAGGTCCTAGGGAGACCCAGTACTTC. Its protein product is CASSLDRGPRETQYF.

This clonotype was observed at least ten times. This chain joins TRBV11-2 and TRBJ2-7, with D possibly being TRBD1 (6 bases). Germline V gene data show CDR1 as SGHAT and CDR2 as FQNNGV. The CDR3 covers 15 residues. V dropped 2 bases and J dropped 0 bases, with 11 bases sitting between them. The CDR3 DNA is TGTGCCAGCAGCTTATACCGGACAGACTCCTACGAGCAGTACTTC. Translated: CASSLYRTDSYEQYF.

This clonotype was seen a few times. V and J are TRBV5-6 and TRBJ1-5; D remains ambiguous. Trimming removed 4 bases from V and 3 bases from J, with 14 bases in between. This CDR3 is 15 amino acids long. Germline CDR1 and CDR2: SGHDT and YYEEEE. Written as DNA, the CDR3 is TGTGCCAGCAGCGTAACCGACACCGTCAATCAGCCCCAGCATTTT. The encoded protein is CASSVTDTVNQPQHF.

This clonotype came up a few times. The CDR3 DNA follows: TGCGCCAGCAGCCAGGGACAGGCCGACACAGATACGCAGTATTTT. It translates to CASSQGQADTDTQYF. The genes are TRBV4-1 and TRBJ2-3; 8 positions agree with TRBD1. The CDR3 totals 15 residues. The germline gives CDR1 MGHRA, CDR2 YSYEKL. The junction had 4 bases not matched to a gene; V was cut back by 3 bases and J by 2 bases.

Ten or more counts support this clonotype. The CDR3 bases are TGCAGTGCTAGAGATGGCGGGCGCTTCTCCTACGAGCAGTACTTC. Its translation is CSARDGGRFSYEQYF. V gene TRBV20-1 combines with J gene TRBJ2-7; D may be TRBD2 (5 bases). The V gene's germline CDR1 is DFQATT and CDR2 SNEGSKA (reference sequence). V lost 0 bases and J 0 bases, leaving 12 bases between the germline ends. The CDR3 loop spans 15 amino acids.

This clonotype was counted ten times or more. J is TRBJ2-7 and V is TRBV21-1; the D call TRBD2 from the table was never checked on the DNA. TRBV21-1 is a recognized pseudogene. The CDR3 sequence is 13 residues long. CDR3 region: CASRDPSSNEQYF. The CDR3 DNA reads TGTGCCAGCAGGGACCCTAGTTCTAATGAGCAGTACTTC.

This clonotype was observed at least ten times. The rearrangement uses TRBV7-3 and TRBJ1-6; weak D call: TRBD1 (6 bases). Trimming took off 8 bases at V and 12 bases at J, with 14 bases between the two ends. Germline V CDR1 and CDR2: SGHTA, FQGTGA. CDR3 size: 12 residues. The CDR3 spells CASLTGSGPLHF. For the CDR3, the DNA is TGTGCCAGCTTAACAGGGAGTGGACCCCTCCACTTT.

This clonotype was picked up many times. This chain connects TRBV6-9 to TRBJ1-1; a possible D gene is TRBD1 (5 bases). CDR3 size: 13 residues. CDR1 and CDR2 from the germline V gene are MNHGY and SVAAGI. V was clipped by 8 bases and J by 12 bases, with 22 bases between them. The CDR3 region is CASPSSDIQGTFF. The CDR3 coding sequence is TGTGCCAGCCCTAGCAGCGATATTCAGGGAACTTTCTTT.

This clonotype rates as medium-sized. The J gene is TRBJ1-5, the V gene TRBV5-8, with TRBD1 identical over 10 bases. This CDR3 is built from 20 residues. Germline CDR1 reads SGHTS; CDR2 reads YDEGEE. J lost 0 bases, V lost 4 bases, and 16 bases had no gene match. CDR3 sequence (DNA): TGTGCCAGCAGCGTCAGTACACGGGGACAGGGGTTAATTAGCAATCAGCCCCAGCATTTT. Protein sequence: CASSVSTRGQGLISNQPQHF.

This clonotype was picked up many times. The rearrangement links TRBV24-1 to TRBJ2-3, with 11 nucleotides matching TRBD1. The CDR3 has 15 residues. Germline V lookup: CDR1 KGHDR, CDR2 SFDVKD. Trimming cost V 9 bases and J 6 bases; bases outside gene matches: 10. The CDR3 DNA sequence: TGTGCCACCGAAGCCGGGACAGGGGGTTCTGATACGCAGTATTTT. Translated: CATEAGTGGSDTQYF.

This clonotype was found many times. V is TRBV12-5 and J is TRBJ2-3, with D uncertain. Germline V gene data show CDR1 as LGHNT and CDR2 as FRNRAP. This CDR3 region has 12 residues. V lost 6 bases to trimming and J lost 6 bases, with 10 bases between them. CDR3 protein: CASGPELDTQYF. In DNA form, the CDR3 reads TGTGCTAGTGGACCCGAGTTGGATACGCAGTATTTT.

This clonotype was detected many times. The J gene is TRBJ2-7, the V gene TRBV6-1; D is undetermined. Between the trimmed V and J ends, which lost 0 bases and 3 bases, there was a span of 6 bases. Germline lookup yields CDR1 MNHNS and CDR2 SASEGT. This CDR3 contains 13 residues. The CDR3 protein is CASSEAHHYEQYF. The CDR3 DNA sequence: TGTGCCAGCAGTGAAGCGCACCACTACGAGCAGTACTTC.

This clonotype was observed many times. The CDR3 nucleotides are TGTGCCAGCAGACCCATCGACGGAATTACGCAGTATTTT. Residues: CASRPIDGITQYF. This rearrangement joins TRBV3-1 to TRBJ2-3; D not resolved. This CDR3 comprises 13 residues. Per germline, CDR1 LGHDT and CDR2 YNNKEL (reference sequence). Trimming removed 6 bases at V and 8 bases at J, with 15 bases between.

This clonotype is labeled as medium-sized. The chain uses TRBV11-1 and TRBJ1-1, with D possibly matching TRBD1 (6 bases). The germline V gene has CDR1 SGHAT and CDR2 FQDESV (reference sequence). The V and J ends lost 7 bases and 5 bases respectively, with 17 bases between them. The CDR3 is 14 amino acids. The CDR3 loop is CASKTTGRGTEAFF. CDR3 sequence (DNA): TGTGCCAGCAAGACTACAGGGCGTGGGACTGAAGCTTTCTTT. The full variable domain, rest sourced from reference TRBV11-1 and TRBJ1-1, is EAEVAQSPRYKITEKSQAVAFWCDPISGHATLYWYRQILGQGPELLVQFQDESVVDDSQLPKDRFSAERLKGVDSTLKIQPAELGDSAMYLCASKTTGRGTEAFFGQGTRLTVV.

This clonotype came up many times. The chain is built from TRBV20-1 and TRBJ2-1; 10 bases are a match to TRBD2. Germline V gene sequence: CDR1 DFQATT, CDR2 SNEGSKA (reference sequence). This CDR3 has 14 residues. Trimming took 6 bases from V and 5 from J; bases not matched to a gene: 7. The CDR3 sequence is CSADLAGVHNEQFF. For the CDR3, the DNA is TGCAGTGCGGATCTAGCGGGGGTTCACAATGAGCAGTTCTTC.

This clonotype turned up a few times. The genes are TRBV19 and TRBJ1-5; a weak D match, TRBD1 (5 bases). Trimming cost V 3 bases and J 6 bases, with 21 bases left between them. This CDR3 has 17 residues. Germline V gene sequence: CDR1 LNHDA, CDR2 SQIVND (reference sequence). The CDR3 protein is CASSIVWARGPGQPQHF. CDR3 sequence (DNA): TGTGCCAGTAGTATTGTGTGGGCAAGGGGCCCCGGTCAGCCCCAGCATTTT.

This clonotype appeared many times. The chain couples TRBV6-4 to TRBJ2-3; D uncertain. Near its end, the DNA agrees better with TRBJ1-5, so the J call may be wrong. Germline V CDR1 and CDR2: MRHNA, SNTAGT. CDR3 size: 13 residues. Here the CDR3 reads CASSRGSTDTQHF. Here the CDR3 DNA reads TGTGCCAGCAGCCGGGGTAGCACAGATACGCAGCATTTT.

The table lists this clonotype with many counts. The chain recombines TRBV4-1 with TRBJ2-1; D is undetermined. The V end lost 2 bases, the J end lost 0 bases, and 8 bases lay between the germline ends. The germline V gene encodes CDR1 MGHRA and CDR2 YSYEKL. The CDR3 is made up of 15 amino acids. DNA for the CDR3: TGCGCCAGCAGCCAATCCGAGGACTCCTACAATGAGCAGTTCTTC. This sequence encodes CASSQSEDSYNEQFF.

This clonotype was counted ten times or more. This sequence joins TRBV12-3 or TRBV12-4 and TRBJ2-7; D possibly matches TRBD1 or TRBD2 (5 bases each). CDR3 length: 13 residues. Between the trimmed V and J ends, which lost 7 bases and 1 base, there was a span of 11 bases. The CDR3 DNA reads TGTGCCAGCACCTACTGGGGGTCCTACGAGCAGTACTTC. Protein product: CASTYWGSYEQYF.